A single sample gave rise to the 18 T cell receptor beta chains below, sequenced in a study of blood T cell repertoires in COVID-19. Sequenced by immunoSEQ multiplex PCR; TCRdb stores in-frame clones only, minus some. The data contain 100,000 to 150,000 clones, over 85% of them singletons. Sample: peripheral blood. The source is a man in his 60s with COVID-19, enrolled during active disease.

The chain employs TRBV5-8 and TRBJ1-2, with TRBD1 matching over 7 bases. Germline CDR1 reads SGHTS; CDR2 reads YDEGEE. The CDR3 totals 16 residues. The J segment lost 4 bases and the V segment lost 4 bases, leaving 13 bases of the junction unmatched. The DNA for the CDR3 is TGTGCCAGCAGCCCAGCTAGGACAGGAGCTCTCTATGGCTACACCTTC. Translation: CASSPARTGALYGYTF.

This sequence joins TRBV19 and TRBJ2-2; 8 nucleotides agree with TRBD2. The V and J ends lost 7 bases and 6 bases, in that order; junction bases with no gene match: 7. The CDR3 totals 14 residues. The germline V gene encodes CDR1 LNHDA and CDR2 SQIVND (reference sequence). Written as DNA, the CDR3 is TGTGCCAGTATCGGGACTAGTTTCCCCGGGGAGCTGTTTTTT. Protein product: CASIGTSFPGELFF. Together with reference TRBV19 and TRBJ2-2, the CDR3 gives the full variable domain: DGGITQSPKYLFRKEGQNVTLSCEQNLNHDAMYWYRQDPGQGLRLIYYSQIVNDFQKGDIAEGYSVSREKKESFPLTVTSAQKNPTAFYLCASIGTSFPGELFFGEGSRLTVL.

This clone occurred a few times. The chain is built from TRBV30 and TRBJ1-3; no clear D gene. V dropped 5 bases and J dropped 0 bases, with 5 bases sitting between them. Germline V CDR1 and CDR2: GTSNPN, SVGIG (reference sequence). The CDR3 extends over 12 amino acids. CDR3 region: CAWESSGNTIYF. The CDR3 region has the DNA TGTGCCTGGGAGAGCTCTGGAAACACCATATATTTT.

The rearrangement joins TRBV19 to TRBJ1-5; no clear D gene. This CDR3 contains 15 residues. V lost 3 bases, J lost 6 bases, and 15 bases lay in between. Germline values: CDR1 LNHDA, CDR2 SQIVND (reference sequence). The CDR3 region is CASSISNEGGQPQHF. CDR3 nucleotides: TGTGCCAGTAGTATTTCGAACGAAGGAGGTCAGCCCCAGCATTTT.

This clone was seen once. This chain links TRBV15 with TRBJ2-3; unclear D gene. Looked up from germline, CDR1 is LNHNV and CDR2 is YYDKDF (reference sequence). This CDR3 region has 14 residues. Trimming pared 3 bases from V and 8 bases from J, leaving 15 bases between. This chain's CDR3 is CATSSTPTQVTQYF. As DNA, the CDR3 is TGTGCCACCAGCAGCACTCCCACGCAGGTTACGCAGTATTTT.

The rearrangement links TRBV30 to TRBJ2-7; D gene ambiguous. Germline V gene lookup returns CDR1 GTSNPN and CDR2 SVGIG (reference sequence). This CDR3 region has 14 residues. The V end was cut by 4 bases, the J end by 0 bases, with 13 bases between. CDR3 in DNA: TGTGCCTGGAATTTGAAAAGGAGCTCCTACGAGCAGTACTTC. Amino acids: CAWNLKRSSYEQYF.

Only a few counts were recorded for this clone. The rearrangement links TRBV3-1 (or the pseudogene TRBV3-2) to TRBJ2-7; 7 nucleotides align to TRBD2. The CDR3 is 14 residues long. The germline V gene encodes CDR1 LGHDT and CDR2 YNNKEL (reference sequence). After removal of 4 bases from V and 0 bases from J, the junction contained 3 bases not matched to a gene. This CDR3 is CASSPGTTSYEQYF. The CDR3 coding sequence is TGTGCCAGCAGCCCGGGGACTACCTCCTACGAGCAGTACTTC.

The chain links TRBV27 to TRBJ2-7; the D gene is possibly TRBD1 (6 bases). Trimming stripped 6 bases from V and 2 bases from J, with 14 bases between. The germline V gene has CDR1 MNHEY and CDR2 SMNVEV (reference sequence). This CDR3 contains 14 residues. The CDR3 spells CASSPEGVPYEQYF. DNA of the CDR3: TGTGCCAGCAGCCCTGAGGGGGTACCCTACGAGCAGTACTTC.

The genes are TRBV28 and TRBJ1-1; D is possibly TRBD1 (6 bases). Germline V gives CDR1 MDHEN, CDR2 SYDVKM. V shed 6 bases and J shed 1 base, with 18 bases lying between them. The CDR3 totals 16 residues. The CDR3 DNA reads TGTGCCAGCAGCATCGATAACAGGGAGGGGAACACTGAAGCTTTCTTT. Protein: CASSIDNREGNTEAFF.

V is TRBV13 and J is TRBJ2-3; D remains ambiguous. This CDR3 has 11 residues. Germline CDR1 PRHDT, CDR2 FYEKMQ (reference sequence). V was shortened by 5 bases and J by 8 bases, with 8 bases between the two germline ends. In nucleotides, the CDR3 is TGTGCCAGCAGCAAGGCGGTTACGCAGTATTTT. Protein: CASSKAVTQYF.

This clone was detected only once. This sequence joins TRBV7-9 and TRBJ1-3; TRBD1 agrees at 7 bases. The CDR3 runs 16 residues. Germline V gives CDR1 SEHNR, CDR2 FQNEAQ (reference sequence). Trimming cost V 5 bases and J 0 bases; bases outside gene matches: 7. CDR3 in amino acids: CASSLGTAASGNTIYF. The CDR3 DNA reads TGTGCCAGCAGCCTAGGGACAGCCGCCTCTGGAAACACCATATATTTT.

This clone was observed a few times. The chain carries TRBV5-1 and TRBJ2-7; 7 bases agree with TRBD1. Germline lookup yields CDR1 SGHRS and CDR2 YFSETQ. The CDR3 is 15 amino acids. J gave up 2 bases and V 2 bases, and 7 bases lay outside the gene matches. CDR3 nucleotides: TGCGCCAGCAGCTTACAGACAGGGCGCGCCTACGAGCAGTACTTC. Its protein is CASSLQTGRAYEQYF.

The chain couples TRBV18 to TRBJ2-7; the D is unclear. Germline V lookup: CDR1 KGHSH, CDR2 LQKENI. This CDR3 is built from 15 residues. Trimming removed 0 bases at V and 0 bases at J, with 9 bases between. The DNA for the CDR3 is TGTGCCAGCTCACCACCGCCACGGAGCTCCTACGAGCAGTACTTC. It translates to CASSPPPRSSYEQYF.

The chain has TRBV29-1 and TRBJ2-7, with D perhaps matching TRBD2 (6 bases). This CDR3 has 15 residues. Germline V gives CDR1 SQVTM, CDR2 ANQGSEA. V was clipped by 6 bases and J by 0 bases, with 18 bases between them. The CDR3 nucleotides read TGCAGCGTAACTCCCCAGTGGGGGGACTCCTACGAGCAGTACTTC. As protein: CSVTPQWGDSYEQYF.

The chain employs TRBV5-1 and TRBJ1-1; TRBD1 might be the D (5 bases). Germline-derived CDR1 and CDR2 are SGHRS and YFSETQ. The CDR3 runs 13 residues. With 0 bases removed from V and 8 bases from J, the gap between germline ends came to 11 bases. The CDR3 sequence: CASSLVGPPEAFF. As DNA, the CDR3 is TGCGCCAGCAGCTTGGTGGGGCCCCCCGAAGCTTTCTTT.

The V call is TRBV3-1 (or the pseudogene TRBV3-2), the J call TRBJ1-6; 7 positions match TRBD1. The ends lost 3 bases at V and 13 bases at J; junction bases unmatched: 9. The CDR3 is 14 amino acids. Germline V gene lookup returns CDR1 LGHDT and CDR2 YNNKEL (reference sequence). The DNA of the CDR3 is TGTGCCAGCAGCCAGGGACAGAGAGATTGGCCCCTCCACTTT. Its translation is CASSQGQRDWPLHF.

The genes are TRBV5-6 and TRBJ1-4; weak D call: TRBD1 (5 bases). The CDR3 totals 16 residues. V was clipped by 2 bases and J by 0 bases, with 11 bases between them. The germline CDR1 and CDR2 sequences are SGHDT and YYEEEE. The CDR3 bases are TGTGCCAGCAGCTTAGAAGGGGCGTCAACTAATGAAAAACTGTTTTTT. Residues: CASSLEGASTNEKLFF. Drawing the rest from reference TRBV5-6 and TRBJ1-4, the complete variable domain is DAGVTQSPTHLIKTRGQQVTLRCSPKSGHDTVSWYQQALGQGPQFIFQYYEEEERQRGNFPDRFSGHQFPNYSSELNVNALLLGDSALYLCASSLEGASTNEKLFFGSGTQLSVL.

This sequence joins TRBV19 and TRBJ1-2; TRBD1 matches 12 bases. The CDR3 sequence is 15 residues long. Looked up from germline, CDR1 is LNHDA and CDR2 is SQIVND (reference sequence). With 5 bases clipped from V and 4 bases from J, the junction kept 5 bases outside the gene matches. The DNA for the CDR3 is TGTGCCAGTAGTCCCTCGGGACAGGGGGCCTATGGCTACACCTTC. This encodes CASSPSGQGAYGYTF.